This TCR beta chain was captured by sequencing in a study of blood T cell repertoires in COVID-19. Participant ages covered about 18 to 100 years across about two dozen US areas. Participant-given clinical history determined each cohort assignment. Two negative PCRs, clearance, or symptom resolution had been documented for recovered Cohort 3 donors. Per the original data handling: Quantification of nucleated cells was approximated via reference gene primer amplification. Assay: immunoSEQ multiplex PCR; the TCRdb copy retains only in-frame clones and omits some. D and trimming come from the DNA, and the V and J calls and clone size come from that table. The table shows 400,000 to 500,000 clones, with approximately 90% occurring only once. The sample comprised PBMCs or T cells enriched from blood (not recorded which). The receptor was isolated from a woman between 40 and 55 years old who had recovered from COVID-19.

The CDR3 DNA sequence: TGTGCCATCACGGTGGAGGGCCGGGTTACTGAAGCTTTCTTT. Amino acids: CAITVEGRVTEAFF. V and J are TRBV10-3 and TRBJ1-1, with D uncertain. Germline V gives CDR1 ENHRY, CDR2 SYGVKD. V was trimmed by 7 bases and J by 5 bases, leaving 17 bases between them. The CDR3 extends over 14 amino acids.